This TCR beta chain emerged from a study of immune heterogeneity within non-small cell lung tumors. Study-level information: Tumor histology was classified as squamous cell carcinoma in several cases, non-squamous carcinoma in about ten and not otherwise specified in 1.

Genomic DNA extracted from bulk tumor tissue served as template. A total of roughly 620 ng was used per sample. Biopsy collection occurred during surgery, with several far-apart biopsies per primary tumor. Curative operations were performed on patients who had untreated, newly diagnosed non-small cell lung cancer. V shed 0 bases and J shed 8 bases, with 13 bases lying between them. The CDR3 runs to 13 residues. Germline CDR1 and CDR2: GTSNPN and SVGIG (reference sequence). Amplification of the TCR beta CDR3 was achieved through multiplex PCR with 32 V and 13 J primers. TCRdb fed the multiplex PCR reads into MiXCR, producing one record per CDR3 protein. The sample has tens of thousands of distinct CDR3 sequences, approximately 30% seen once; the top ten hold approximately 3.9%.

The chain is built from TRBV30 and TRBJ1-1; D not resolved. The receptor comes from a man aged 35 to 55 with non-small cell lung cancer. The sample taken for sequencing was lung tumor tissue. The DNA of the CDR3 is TGTGCCTGGAGTGTGTCCGGGGTTGGCGAAGCTTTCTTT. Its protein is CAWSVSGVGEAFF.